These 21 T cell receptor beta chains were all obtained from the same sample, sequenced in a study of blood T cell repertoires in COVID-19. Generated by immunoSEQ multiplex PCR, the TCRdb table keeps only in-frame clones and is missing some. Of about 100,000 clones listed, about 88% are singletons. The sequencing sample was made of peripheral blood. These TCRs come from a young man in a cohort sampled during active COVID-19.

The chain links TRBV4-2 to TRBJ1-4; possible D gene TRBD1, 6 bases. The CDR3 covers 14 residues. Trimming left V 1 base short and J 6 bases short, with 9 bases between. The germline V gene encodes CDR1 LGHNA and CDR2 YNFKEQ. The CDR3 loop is CASSQAQGHEKLFF. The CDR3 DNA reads TGTGCCAGCAGCCAAGCACAGGGTCATGAAAAACTGTTTTTT.

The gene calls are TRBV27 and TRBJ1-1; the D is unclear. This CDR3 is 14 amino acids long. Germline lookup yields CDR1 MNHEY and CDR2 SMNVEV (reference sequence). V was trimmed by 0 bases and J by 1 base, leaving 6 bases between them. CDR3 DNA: TGTGCCAGCAGTTTATCTTTTAAGAACACTGAAGCTTTCTTT. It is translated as CASSLSFKNTEAFF.

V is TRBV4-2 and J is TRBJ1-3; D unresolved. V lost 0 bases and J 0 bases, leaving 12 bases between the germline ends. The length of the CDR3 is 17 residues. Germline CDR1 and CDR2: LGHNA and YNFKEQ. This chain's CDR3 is CASSQDLAGHSGNTIYF. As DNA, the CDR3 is TGTGCCAGCAGCCAAGATCTAGCAGGCCACTCTGGAAACACCATATATTTT.

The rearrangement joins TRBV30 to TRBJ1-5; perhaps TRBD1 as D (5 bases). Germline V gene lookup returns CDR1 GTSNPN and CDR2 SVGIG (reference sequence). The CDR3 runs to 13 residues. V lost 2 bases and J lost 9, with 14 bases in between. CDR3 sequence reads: CAWSMQGLGPQHF. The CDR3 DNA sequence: TGTGCCTGGAGTATGCAGGGCCTCGGGCCCCAGCATTTT. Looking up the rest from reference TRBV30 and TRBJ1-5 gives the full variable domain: SQTIHQWPATLVQPVGSPLSLECTVEGTSNPNLYWYRQAAGRGLQLLFYSVGIGQISSEVPQNLSASRPQDRQFILSSKKLLLSDSGFYLCAWSMQGLGPQHFGDGTRLSIL.

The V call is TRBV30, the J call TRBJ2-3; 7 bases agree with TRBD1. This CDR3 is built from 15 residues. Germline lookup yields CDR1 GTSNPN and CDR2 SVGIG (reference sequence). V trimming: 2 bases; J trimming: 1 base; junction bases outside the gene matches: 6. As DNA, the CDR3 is TGTGCCTGGAGTAGACAGGGCGCAGGCACAGATACGCAGTATTTT. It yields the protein CAWSRQGAGTDTQYF.

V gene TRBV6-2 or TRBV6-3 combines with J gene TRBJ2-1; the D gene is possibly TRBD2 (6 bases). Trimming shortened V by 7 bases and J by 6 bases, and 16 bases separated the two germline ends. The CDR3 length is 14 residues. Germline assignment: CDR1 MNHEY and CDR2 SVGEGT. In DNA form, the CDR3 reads TGTGCCAGCACCCCTGGTGGGGGGAGCAATGAGCAGTTCTTC. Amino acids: CASTPGGGSNEQFF.

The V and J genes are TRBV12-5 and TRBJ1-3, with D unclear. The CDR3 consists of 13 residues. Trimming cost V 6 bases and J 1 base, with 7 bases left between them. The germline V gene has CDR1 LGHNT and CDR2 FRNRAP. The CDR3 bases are TGTGCTAGTGGCTTGACATCTGGAAACACCATATATTTT. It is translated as CASGLTSGNTIYF. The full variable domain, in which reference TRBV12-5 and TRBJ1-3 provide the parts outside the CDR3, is DARVTQTPRHKVTEMGQEVTMRCQPILGHNTVFWYRQTMMQGLELLAYFRNRAPLDDSGMPKDRFSAEMPDATLATLKIQPSEPRDSAVYFCASGLTSGNTIYFGEGSWLTVV.

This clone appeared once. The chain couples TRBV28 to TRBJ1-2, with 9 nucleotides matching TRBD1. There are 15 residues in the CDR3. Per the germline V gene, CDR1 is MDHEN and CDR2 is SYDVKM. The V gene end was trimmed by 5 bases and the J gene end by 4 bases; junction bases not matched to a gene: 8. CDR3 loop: CASSPGTGFFYGYTF. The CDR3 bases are TGTGCCAGCAGTCCCGGGACAGGGTTTTTCTATGGCTACACCTTC.

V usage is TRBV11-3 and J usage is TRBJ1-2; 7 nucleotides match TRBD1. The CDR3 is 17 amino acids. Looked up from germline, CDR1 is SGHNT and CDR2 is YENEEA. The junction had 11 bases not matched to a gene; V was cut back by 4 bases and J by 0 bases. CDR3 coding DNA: TGTGCCAGCAGCTCAGACAGGGACTATCCGTCTAACTATGGCTACACCTTC. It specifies CASSSDRDYPSNYGYTF. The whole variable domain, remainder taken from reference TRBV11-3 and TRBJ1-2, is EAGVVQSPRYKIIEKKQPVAFWCNPISGHNTLYWYLQNLGQGPELLIRYENEEAVDDSQLPKDRFSAERLKGVDSTLKIQPAELGDSAVYLCASSSDRDYPSNYGYTFGSGTRLTVV.

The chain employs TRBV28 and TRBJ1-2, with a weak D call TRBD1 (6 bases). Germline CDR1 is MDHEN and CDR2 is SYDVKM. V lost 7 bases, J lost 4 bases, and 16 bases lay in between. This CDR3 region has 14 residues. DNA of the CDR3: TGTGCCAGCACCCAAGGGGGGGGAAGCTATGGCTACACCTTC. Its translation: CASTQGGGSYGYTF.

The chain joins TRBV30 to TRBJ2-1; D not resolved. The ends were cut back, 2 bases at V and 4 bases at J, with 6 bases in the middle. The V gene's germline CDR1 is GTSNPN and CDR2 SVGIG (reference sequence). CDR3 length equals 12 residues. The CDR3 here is CAWSLRYNEQFF. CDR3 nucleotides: TGTGCCTGGAGTTTGAGGTACAATGAGCAGTTCTTC.

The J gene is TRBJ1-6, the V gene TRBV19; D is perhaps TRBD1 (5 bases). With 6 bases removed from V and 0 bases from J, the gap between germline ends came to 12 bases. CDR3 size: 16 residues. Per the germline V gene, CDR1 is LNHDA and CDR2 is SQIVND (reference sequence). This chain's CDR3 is CASSRQPRSYNSPLHF. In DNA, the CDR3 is TGTGCCAGTAGCCGACAGCCTCGCTCCTATAATTCACCCCTCCACTTT.

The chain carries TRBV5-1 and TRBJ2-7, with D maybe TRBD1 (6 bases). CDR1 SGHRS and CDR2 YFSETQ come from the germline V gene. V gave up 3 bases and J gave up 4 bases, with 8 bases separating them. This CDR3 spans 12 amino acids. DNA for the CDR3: TGCGCCAGCAGCTCCCAGGGGTACGAGCAGTACTTC. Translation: CASSSQGYEQYF.

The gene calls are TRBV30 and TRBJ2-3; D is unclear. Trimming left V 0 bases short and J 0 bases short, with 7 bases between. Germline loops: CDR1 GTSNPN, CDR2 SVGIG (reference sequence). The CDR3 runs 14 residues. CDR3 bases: TGTGCCTGGAGTGTACGAGTGAGCACAGATACGCAGTATTTT. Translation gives CAWSVRVSTDTQYF.

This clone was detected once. The CDR3 DNA reads TGTGCCAGTAGCCCGGTATCAGGGATTAACTATGGCTACACCTTC. It is translated as CASSPVSGINYGYTF. This chain uses TRBV19 with TRBJ1-2, with D perhaps TRBD1 (5 bases). The CDR3 sequence is 15 residues long. Germline CDR1 LNHDA, CDR2 SQIVND (reference sequence). Trimming removed 6 bases at V and 1 base at J, with 15 bases between. The variable domain in full, completed from reference TRBV19 and TRBJ1-2, reads DGGITQSPKYLFRKEGQNVTLSCEQNLNHDAMYWYRQDPGQGLRLIYYSQIVNDFQKGDIAEGYSVSREKKESFPLTVTSAQKNPTAFYLCASSPVSGINYGYTFGSGTRLTVV.

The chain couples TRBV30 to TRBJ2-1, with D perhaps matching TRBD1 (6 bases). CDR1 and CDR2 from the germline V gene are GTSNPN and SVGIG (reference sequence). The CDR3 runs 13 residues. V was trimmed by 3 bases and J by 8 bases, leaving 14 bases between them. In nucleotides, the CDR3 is TGTGCCTGGAGCTTTACAGGGTTCGATGAGCAGTTCTTC. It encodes CAWSFTGFDEQFF.

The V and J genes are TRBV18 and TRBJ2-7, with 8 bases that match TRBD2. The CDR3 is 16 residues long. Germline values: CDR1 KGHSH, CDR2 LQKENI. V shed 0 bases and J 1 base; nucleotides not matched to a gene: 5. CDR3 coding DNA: TGTGCCAGCTCACCACCGCTAGCGGGTAGATCCTACGAGCAGTACTTC. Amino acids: CASSPPLAGRSYEQYF.

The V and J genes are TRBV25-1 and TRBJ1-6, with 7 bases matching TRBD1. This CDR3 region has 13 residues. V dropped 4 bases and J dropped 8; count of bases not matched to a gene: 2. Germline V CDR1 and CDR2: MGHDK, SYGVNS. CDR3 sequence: CASSGQGDSPLHF. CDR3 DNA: TGTGCCAGCAGTGGACAGGGAGATTCACCCCTCCACTTT.

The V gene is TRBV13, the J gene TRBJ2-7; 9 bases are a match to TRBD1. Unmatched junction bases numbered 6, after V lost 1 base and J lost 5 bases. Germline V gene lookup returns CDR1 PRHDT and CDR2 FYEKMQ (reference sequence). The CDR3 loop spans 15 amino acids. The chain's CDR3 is CASSLEGQGGNEQYF. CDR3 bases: TGTGCCAGCAGCTTAGAGGGACAGGGCGGTAACGAGCAGTACTTC.

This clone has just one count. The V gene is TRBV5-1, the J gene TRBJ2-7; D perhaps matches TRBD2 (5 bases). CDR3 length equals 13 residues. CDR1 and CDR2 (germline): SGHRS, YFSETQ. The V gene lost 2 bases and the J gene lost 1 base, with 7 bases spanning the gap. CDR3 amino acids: CASSFEGSYEQYF. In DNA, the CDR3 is TGCGCCAGCAGCTTTGAGGGTTCCTACGAGCAGTACTTC.

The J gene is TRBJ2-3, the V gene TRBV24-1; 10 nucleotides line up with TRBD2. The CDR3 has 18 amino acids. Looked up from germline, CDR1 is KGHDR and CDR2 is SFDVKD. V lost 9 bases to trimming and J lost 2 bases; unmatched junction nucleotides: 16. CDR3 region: CATSVGAGGPGDTDTQYF. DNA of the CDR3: TGTGCCACCTCCGTTGGAGCGGGGGGGCCTGGGGACACAGATACGCAGTATTTT.